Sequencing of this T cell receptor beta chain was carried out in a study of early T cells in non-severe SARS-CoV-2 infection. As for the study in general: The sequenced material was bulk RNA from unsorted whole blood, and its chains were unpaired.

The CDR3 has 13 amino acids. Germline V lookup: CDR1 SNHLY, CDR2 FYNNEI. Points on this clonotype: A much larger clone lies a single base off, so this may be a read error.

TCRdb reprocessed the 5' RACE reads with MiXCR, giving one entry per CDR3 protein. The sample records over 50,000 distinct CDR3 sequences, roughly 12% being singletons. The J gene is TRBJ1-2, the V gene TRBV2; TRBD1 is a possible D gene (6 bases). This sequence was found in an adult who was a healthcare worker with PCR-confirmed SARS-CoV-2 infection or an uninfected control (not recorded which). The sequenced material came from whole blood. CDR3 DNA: TGTTCCAGCAGTGGCAGGGGTGACTATGGCTACACCTTC. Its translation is CSSSGRGDYGYTF. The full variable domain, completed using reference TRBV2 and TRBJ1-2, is EPEVTQTPSHQVTQMGQEVILRCVPISNHLYFYWYRQILGQKVEFLVSFYNNEISEKSEIFDDQFSVERPDGSNFTLKIRSTKLEDSAMYFCSSSGRGDYGYTFGSGTRLTVV.